This T cell receptor (beta chain) was captured in a study of cytomegalovirus exposure and HLA in healthy donors. The donors were healthy bone marrow donors. Researchers ran the PCR with 60 Vbeta and 13 Jbeta primers. Sequencing used immunoSEQ multiplex PCR; TCRdb keeps in-frame clones, though not all of them. The sample yields more than 110,000 clones, 80% seen once. This clone was seen only a few times. Antigen: not known. V gave up 6 bases and J gave up 5 bases; unmatched junction bases: 5. CDR1 and CDR2 from the germline V gene are WNHNN and SYGVQD (reference sequence). The CDR3 spans 14 residues. Study observations and caveats: In a later analysis, HLA-associated beta chains showed higher expansion and lower generation probabilities than comparable chains. Later analysis identified a missense DCLRE1C variant that was linked to TCR beta V- and J-gene trimming. There was a cluster of highly shared sequence variants that was likely a sequencing artifact.

The clonotype was recovered from a male donor in good health and CMV-seropositive. J is TRBJ2-7 and V is TRBV10-1, with TRBD2 matching 12 bases. Material for sequencing was PBMCs. The CDR3 DNA reads as TGCGCCAGCAGGGGACTAGCGGGTACAAACGAGCAGTACTTC. Its translation is CASRGLAGTNEQYF.